The clone carrying this T cell receptor beta chain came up a few times. Its antigen remains unknown. This CDR3 is 16 amino acids long. V lost 1 base to trimming and J lost 4 bases, with 17 bases between them. The germline V gene encodes CDR1 SGHTA and CDR2 FQGNSA. Exclusion of patients followed from uncontrolled infection, other autoimmune disease, pregnancy or lactation. Thyroid ultrasound and orbital computed tomography, with clinical symptoms and serum thyroxine and TRAb, informed diagnoses. This sample is drawn from a study of T cells in Graves' hyperthyroidism and ophthalmopathy. The source material, RNA transcripts, was used to amplify TCR beta CDR3 regions. Primed by the HTBI set, a first-round RT-PCR was run on the TCR CDR3. TCRdb independently ran MiXCR on the multiplex PCR reads; one entry per CDR3 protein. Altogether about 530,000 distinct CDR3 sequences are present, roughly 15% being singletons, with the ten largest covering 15% to 20%.

Study-level results: Researchers report that a 13 V-J model separated ophthalmopathy from stable hyperthyroidism.

This TCR derives from a woman in her late teens or twenties with Graves' ophthalmopathy. Sequencing was done on a sample of blood. The chain carries TRBV7-2 and TRBJ2-7; D is unclear. The CDR3 nucleotides are TGTGCCAGCAGCTTAGGTGCGAACCCACAAGGGTACGAGCAGTACTTC. The encoded protein is CASSLGANPQGYEQYF.